The 5 T cell receptor beta chains presented below share a single source sample, sequenced in a study of molecular identifiers for immune sequencing clone quantification. Each CDR3 protein gets one entry after TCRdb re-called the PCR reads with MiXCR. Among about 510,000 distinct CDR3 sequences listed, over 20% were seen once. The sample consisted of naive CD8+ T cells from blood, with Jurkat cell RNA spiked in. Sample subset: FACS-sorted CD8+CD4-CCR7+CD45RA+ naive T cells. Every receptor here comes from a human donor in good health. Some libraries in this study had Jurkat cell RNA spiked in.

Details on this clonotype: A read error may produce the germline difference seen at one junction end. The chain joins TRBV4-3 to TRBJ1-3, with D maybe TRBD1 (6 bases). The CDR3 sequence is 16 residues long. CDR1 is LGHNA, CDR2 YSLEER, per germline. CDR3 in amino acids: CASSQGSSGAGNSIYF. The CDR3 nucleotides are TGCGCCAGCAGCCAAGGGTCTTCAGGGGCGGGAAACTCCATATATTTT.

This clonotype appeared a few times. The chain uses TRBV9 and TRBJ1-1, with 10 bases lining up with TRBD1. Germline lookup yields CDR1 SGDLS and CDR2 YYNGEE. The CDR3 spans 18 residues. J lost 0 bases, V lost 4 bases, and 12 bases had no gene match. CDR3 sequence reads: CASSPDRGRGQVNTEAFF. For the CDR3, the DNA is TGTGCCAGCAGCCCTGACAGGGGGCGAGGACAGGTGAACACTGAAGCTTTCTTT.

This clonotype was counted at least ten times. The V gene is TRBV9, the J gene TRBJ1-2; no reliable D call. Germline V CDR1 and CDR2: SGDLS, YYNGEE. The CDR3 runs to 13 residues. Trimming pared 0 bases from V and 4 bases from J, leaving 7 bases between. The CDR3 sequence is CASSVDSSYGYTF. CDR3 nucleotide sequence: TGTGCCAGCAGCGTAGACAGTTCCTATGGCTACACCTTC.

Many counts were recorded for this clonotype. The rearrangement uses TRBV6-2 or TRBV6-3 and TRBJ1-5; 8 bases are shared with TRBD1. Trimming took 1 base from V and 6 from J; bases not matched to a gene: 2. This CDR3 is built from 14 residues. The germline CDR1 and CDR2 sequences are MNHEY and SVGEGT. The DNA of the CDR3 is TGTGCCAGCAGTTACTTCGACAGGGGTCAGCCCCAGCATTTT. Its protein product is CASSYFDRGQPQHF.

This clonotype appeared a few times. The CDR3 sequence is CASSSRDRGAHQPQHF. The CDR3 nucleotides are TGTGCCAGCAGTTCGCGGGACAGGGGAGCTCATCAGCCCCAGCATTTT. V gene TRBV6-2 or TRBV6-3 combines with J gene TRBJ1-5; 10 nucleotides line up with TRBD1. The CDR3 is 16 amino acids. The V and J ends lost 4 bases and 5 bases, in that order; junction bases with no gene match: 8. Germline-derived CDR1 and CDR2 are MNHEY and SVGEGT.